These 16 T cell receptor beta chains were sequenced from one sample in a study of neurological immune-mediated disorders. Using its own MiXCR run on the 5' RACE reads, TCRdb lists one record per CDR3 protein. The table lists 85,000 to 100,000 distinct CDR3 sequences, 3.5% to 4% of them singletons. Sequences were obtained from PBMCs. The origin of the receptors is a woman aged 18-29 years with multiple sclerosis.

Ten or more counts support this clonotype. This rearrangement joins TRBV27 to TRBJ2-5; 7 nucleotides match TRBD1. The CDR3 consists of 14 residues. V dropped 5 bases and J dropped 4; count of bases not matched to a gene: 7. The germline CDR1 and CDR2 sequences are MNHEY and SMNVEV (reference sequence). DNA of the CDR3: TGTGCCAGCAGTAAGGGGGCTGGGGGAGAGACCCAGTACTTC. It yields the protein CASSKGAGGETQYF.

V gene TRBV30 combines with J gene TRBJ2-7, with 11 positions matching TRBD1. J was trimmed by 6 bases and V by 3 bases; bases with no gene match: 7. The CDR3 sequence is 14 residues long. Germline assignment: CDR1 GTSNPN and CDR2 SVGIG (reference sequence). The CDR3 DNA sequence: TGTGCCTGGAGCTGGACAGGGGGCGGGAGCGAGCAGTACTTC. Translation: CAWSWTGGGSEQYF.

This clonotype was observed at least ten times. This chain uses TRBV29-1 with TRBJ2-7; D remains ambiguous. CDR3 length: 12 amino acids. V lost 0 bases and J lost 4, with 7 bases in between. Germline V CDR1 and CDR2: SQVTM, ANQGSEA. The CDR3 DNA follows: TGCAGCGTTGAAGAAGGCCTTTACGAGCAGTACTTC. Translating it yields CSVEEGLYEQYF.

At least ten counts were recorded for this clonotype. The CDR3, as DNA: TGCGCCAGCAGCTTGGCCAAGGCGGGGGGGCCAGATACGCAGTATTTT. Protein: CASSLAKAGGPDTQYF. The V call is TRBV5-1, the J call TRBJ2-3; TRBD2 matches at 9 bases. The CDR3 extends over 16 amino acids. Germline V lookup: CDR1 SGHRS, CDR2 YFSETQ. Trimming at V came to 0 bases and at J to 4 bases, leaving 6 bases not matched to a gene.

This clonotype was picked up many times. The CDR3 region is CASSVSSRNGELFF. The CDR3 DNA sequence: TGTGCCAGCAGCGTGTCCAGCCGGAACGGGGAGCTGTTTTTT. The gene calls are TRBV9 and TRBJ2-2; D unclear. Germline CDR1 and CDR2: SGDLS and YYNGEE. CDR3 length: 14 amino acids. With 2 bases removed from V and 7 bases from J, the gap between germline ends came to 12 bases. Drawing the rest from reference TRBV9 and TRBJ2-2, the complete variable domain is DSGVTQTPKHLITATGQRVTLRCSPRSGDLSVYWYQQSLDQGLQFLIQYYNGEERAKGNILERFSAQQFPDLHSELNLSSLELGDSALYFCASSVSSRNGELFFGEGSRLTVL.

In its sample, this clonotype was seen many times. The chain couples TRBV3-1 to TRBJ1-3; D is uncertain. V lost 8 bases, J lost 1 base, and 12 bases lay in between. CDR1 and CDR2 from the germline V gene are LGHDT and YNNKEL (reference sequence). The CDR3 consists of 14 residues. The CDR3 reads CASRRTNSGNTIYF. The CDR3 nucleotides are TGTGCCAGCCGGCGTACGAATTCTGGAAACACCATATATTTT.

This clonotype was seen many times. The chain couples TRBV5-1 to TRBJ2-5; perhaps TRBD1 as D (5 bases). Germline assignment: CDR1 SGHRS and CDR2 YFSETQ. V shed 4 bases and J shed 2 bases, with 21 bases lying between them. CDR3 length: 17 residues. The CDR3 DNA sequence: TGCGCCAGCAGCCCGTTTGGGGCCAGAGGCCGACAAGAGACCCAGTACTTC. Its translation is CASSPFGARGRQETQYF.

This clonotype was counted at least ten times. This chain links TRBV9 with TRBJ2-7; 9 bases map to TRBD1. The CDR3 sequence is 16 residues long. V gave up 4 bases and J gave up 4 bases; unmatched junction bases: 12. The germline V gene has CDR1 SGDLS and CDR2 YYNGEE. In nucleotides, the CDR3 is TGTGCCAGCAGCACTTCCCCCGGGACAGGGCGTTACGAGCAGTACTTC. Its translation is CASSTSPGTGRYEQYF.

This clonotype was seen repeatedly, ten times or more. The gene calls are TRBV29-1 and TRBJ2-1; the D gene is possibly TRBD1 (5 bases). Germline lookup yields CDR1 SQVTM and CDR2 ANQGSEA. This CDR3 has 14 amino acids. The V and J ends lost 7 bases and 3 bases respectively, with 16 bases between them. CDR3 bases: TGCAGCGCTAGGACCCGCGACAGCTACAATGAGCAGTTCTTC. The encoded protein is CSARTRDSYNEQFF.

This clonotype was seen repeatedly, ten times or more. The CDR3 sequence: CASSQEEQGLGFSGNTIYF. The CDR3 coding sequence is TGTGCCAGCAGCCAAGAGGAACAGGGGCTGGGATTCTCTGGAAACACCATATATTTT. The rearrangement links TRBV14 to TRBJ1-3, with TRBD1 identical over 7 bases. Unmatched junction bases numbered 11, after V lost 0 bases and J lost 0 bases. Germline CDR1 is SGHDN and CDR2 is FVKESK. The CDR3 length is 19 residues. Together with reference TRBV14 and TRBJ1-3, the CDR3 gives the full variable domain: EAGVTQFPSHSVIEKGQTVTLRCDPISGHDNLYWYRRVMGKEIKFLLHFVKESKQDESGMPNNRFLAERTGGTYSTLKVQPAELEDSGVYFCASSQEEQGLGFSGNTIYFGEGSWLTVV.

On this clonotype itself: The junction departs from germline at one end; a sequencing error may be responsible. V gene TRBV3-1 combines with J gene TRBJ1-1, with TRBD1 matching 8 bases. This CDR3 comprises 12 residues. Germline V gene lookup returns CDR1 LGHDT and CDR2 YNNKEL (reference sequence). In DNA form, the CDR3 reads TGTGACAGCAGCAAGGTGGACAGGGATGCTTTCTTT. Residues: CDSSKVDRDAFF.

This clonotype was seen repeatedly, ten times or more. This chain connects TRBV13 to TRBJ2-7; a weak D match, TRBD2 (5 bases). The CDR3 consists of 14 residues. The V end lost 0 bases, the J end lost 2 bases, and 8 bases lay between the germline ends. The germline V gene encodes CDR1 PRHDT and CDR2 FYEKMQ (reference sequence). This chain's CDR3 is CASSLGDGTYEQYF. As DNA, the CDR3 is TGTGCCAGCAGCTTAGGGGACGGGACCTACGAGCAGTACTTC.

In this sample, this clonotype turned up many times. The chain joins TRBV15 to TRBJ2-7; a weak D match, TRBD2 (6 bases). V lost 5 bases and J 2 bases, leaving 19 bases between the germline ends. The V gene's germline CDR1 is LNHNV and CDR2 YYDKDF (reference sequence). The CDR3 loop spans 16 amino acids. The CDR3 sequence: CATSAHSDGRPYEQYF. The CDR3 region has the DNA TGTGCCACCAGCGCCCACTCGGATGGGAGGCCCTACGAGCAGTACTTC.

Of note for this clonotype: This may arise from a read error, as a much more abundant clone is one base away. V is TRBV20-1 and J is TRBJ2-1; possibly TRBD1 for D (6 bases). Deletions cut 3 bases from V and 8 bases from J, with 17 bases between. The CDR3 spans 14 residues. CDR1 and CDR2 (germline): DFQATT, SNEGSKA (reference sequence). The CDR3 reads CSASRDTRAYEQFF. The CDR3 nucleotides are TGCAGTGCTAGCCGGGACACGAGGGCATATGAGCAGTTCTTC.

This clonotype was observed at least ten times. The chain carries TRBV7-9 and TRBJ2-1; 7 bases align to TRBD1. The CDR3 totals 16 residues. J lost 1 base, V lost 0 bases, and 3 bases had no gene match. Germline V gene data show CDR1 as SEHNR and CDR2 as FQNEAQ (reference sequence). CDR3: CASSLAAGGSYNEQFF. Written as DNA, the CDR3 is TGTGCCAGCAGCTTAGCTGCAGGGGGATCCTACAATGAGCAGTTCTTC.

In this sample, this clonotype turned up many times. CDR3: CASSLRSSYNSPLHF. The DNA of the CDR3 is TGTGCCAGCAGCTTGAGGAGCTCCTATAATTCACCCCTCCACTTT. The V call is TRBV7-9, the J call TRBJ1-6; D ambiguous. V lost 3 bases, J lost 0 bases, and 6 bases lay in between. CDR3 size: 15 residues. Germline CDR1 SEHNR, CDR2 FQNEAQ (reference sequence).